This T cell receptor beta chain was recovered during a study of cytotoxic CD8 clonotypes in ibrutinib-treated CLL. Assay used: immunoSEQ multiplex PCR; TCRdb lists only in-frame clones, some missing. The sample lists about 49,000 clones; approximately 53% were seen once. The CDR3 length is 13 residues. V was pared by 4 bases and J by 5 bases, with 9 bases between. Germline loops: CDR1 SGHVS, CDR2 FNYEAQ. The TCR sequence derives from a human donor with chronic lymphocytic leukemia. This specimen was PBMCs, taken after 12 months of ibrutinib treatment. V usage is TRBV7-6 and J usage is TRBJ2-1; no clear D. The CDR3 is CASSSRRDNEQFF. The CDR3 coding sequence is TGTGCCAGCAGCTCCAGACGGGACAATGAGCAGTTCTTC.